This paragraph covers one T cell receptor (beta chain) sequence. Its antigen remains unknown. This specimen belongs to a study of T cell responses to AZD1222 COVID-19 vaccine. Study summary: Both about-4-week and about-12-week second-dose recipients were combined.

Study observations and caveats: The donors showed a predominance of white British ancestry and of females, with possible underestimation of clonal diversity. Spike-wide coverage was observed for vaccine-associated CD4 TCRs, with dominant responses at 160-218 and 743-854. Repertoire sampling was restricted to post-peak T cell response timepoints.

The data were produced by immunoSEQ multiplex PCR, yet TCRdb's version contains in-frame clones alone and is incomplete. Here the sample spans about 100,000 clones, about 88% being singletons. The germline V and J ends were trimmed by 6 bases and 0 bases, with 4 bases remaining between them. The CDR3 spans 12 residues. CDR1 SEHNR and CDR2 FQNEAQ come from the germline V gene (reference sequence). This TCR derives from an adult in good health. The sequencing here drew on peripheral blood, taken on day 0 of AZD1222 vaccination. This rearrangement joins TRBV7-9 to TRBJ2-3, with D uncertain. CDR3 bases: TGTGCCAGCAGGTCTAGCACAGATACGCAGTATTTT. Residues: CASRSSTDTQYF.